The 26 T cell receptor beta chains below were found in one sample sequenced in a study of response to subunit inactivated influenza vaccine. In TCRdb, the RT-PCR reads were re-called with MiXCR into one record per CDR3 protein. Of 450,000 to 700,000 distinct CDR3 sequences listed, less than 15% were seen once; the top ten hold over 8.5%. The source material was PBMCs from blood, sampled 11 to 12 days after vaccination. All receptors derive from a man aged 50 to 60 who received an inactivated influenza vaccine.

V usage is TRBV6-2 or TRBV6-3 and J usage is TRBJ1-2; D unresolved. From germline, CDR1 is MNHEY and CDR2 SVGEGT. V was cut by 8 bases and J by 2 bases, with 9 bases left in between. The CDR3 runs 12 residues. In nucleotides, the CDR3 is TGTGCCAGCGGGCAGTCCAACTATGGCTACACCTTC. This sequence encodes CASGQSNYGYTF.

A word on this clonotype: Compared with germline, one end of the junction differs, possibly owing to a read error. The CDR3 protein is CACSSGTGTDTQYF. The CDR3 bases are TGTGCCTGCAGCTCCGGGACCGGGACAGATACGCAGTATTTT. The V gene is TRBV7-9, the J gene TRBJ2-3; TRBD1 or TRBD2 may be the D gene (5 bases each). Germline-derived CDR1 and CDR2 are SEHNR and FQNEAQ (reference sequence). The CDR3 sequence is 14 residues long.

The chain joins TRBV6-5 to TRBJ2-2, with TRBD1 identical over 8 bases. V dropped 6 bases and J dropped 4; count of bases not matched to a gene: 7. There are 15 residues in the CDR3. The germline CDR1 and CDR2 sequences are MNHEY and SVGAGI. CDR3 loop: CASRFSGTGTGELFF. The CDR3 region has the DNA TGTGCCAGCAGATTCTCCGGGACAGGCACCGGGGAGCTGTTTTTT.

In its sample, this clonotype was seen many times. J is TRBJ2-3 and V is TRBV15; D is possibly TRBD2 (7 bases). The germline V gene has CDR1 LNHNV and CDR2 YYDKDF (reference sequence). Trimming cost V 0 bases and J 0 bases, with 25 bases left between them. The CDR3 is 21 residues long. Written as DNA, the CDR3 is TGTGCCACCAGCAGAGATCTTCTGGCGGGGGCCGACTATTCTAGCACAGATACGCAGTATTTT. It yields the protein CATSRDLLAGADYSSTDTQYF.

This clonotype was seen a few times. CDR3 protein: CSARDLDRRNTEAFF. The DNA for the CDR3 is TGCAGTGCTAGAGATCTCGACAGAAGGAACACTGAAGCTTTCTTT. V and J are TRBV20-1 and TRBJ1-1; perhaps TRBD1 as D (5 bases). The CDR3 contains 15 residues. Trimming cost V 0 bases and J 1 base, with 12 bases left between them. The germline CDR1 and CDR2 sequences are DFQATT and SNEGSKA (reference sequence).

This clonotype has only a few counts. V is TRBV20-1 and J is TRBJ2-7, with D perhaps given as TRBD1 or TRBD2 (5 bases each). The ends were cut back, 6 bases at V and 3 bases at J, with 21 bases in the middle. This CDR3 contains 15 residues. The V gene's germline CDR1 is DFQATT and CDR2 SNEGSKA (reference sequence). The chain's CDR3 is CSAPKAGAINYEQYF. The CDR3, as DNA: TGCAGTGCCCCCAAAGCCGGGGCAATAAACTACGAGCAGTACTTC.

This clonotype was recorded many times. The rearrangement uses TRBV6-2 or TRBV6-3 and TRBJ2-7, with a possible D match to TRBD2 (5 bases). V was pared by 5 bases and J by 3 bases, with 8 bases between. The CDR3 has 12 residues. Germline V gene sequence: CDR1 MNHEY, CDR2 SVGEGT. DNA of the CDR3: TGTGCCAGCAGTCCCCGGGACTACGAGCAGTACTTC. It codes for CASSPRDYEQYF.

In this sample, this clonotype turned up a few times. The chain employs TRBV14 and TRBJ2-7; 13 bases are shared with TRBD2. V lost 4 bases and J lost 2; bases outside the gene matches: 5. CDR1 is SGHDN and CDR2 is FVKESK in the germline V gene. This CDR3 region has 16 residues. CDR3 sequence (DNA): TGTGCCAGCAGCCGGGGACTAGCGGGAATAACCTACGAGCAGTACTTC. This gives the protein CASSRGLAGITYEQYF.

The rearrangement links TRBV9 to TRBJ2-1; 8 bases fit TRBD2. The J segment lost 0 bases and the V segment lost 3 bases, leaving 5 bases of the junction unmatched. The CDR3 is 16 residues long. CDR1 and CDR2 from the germline V gene are SGDLS and YYNGEE. CDR3 sequence: CASSAGGDHSYNEQFF. The CDR3 DNA reads as TGTGCCAGCAGCGCGGGAGGGGATCACTCCTACAATGAGCAGTTCTTC.

V and J are TRBV28 and TRBJ2-3, with 7 bases that match TRBD1. V shed 6 bases and J 4 bases; nucleotides not matched to a gene: 7. The CDR3 covers 14 residues. Per the germline V gene, CDR1 is MDHEN and CDR2 is SYDVKM. The CDR3 DNA reads as TGTGCCAGCAGCTATACAGGGGCCCCAGATACGCAGTATTTT. Protein product: CASSYTGAPDTQYF.

The chain uses TRBV15 and TRBJ1-4; D gene unclear. Germline loops: CDR1 LNHNV, CDR2 YYDKDF (reference sequence). Trimming left V 0 bases short and J 3 bases short, with 8 bases between. The CDR3 spans 15 residues. CDR3 sequence reads: CATSRDRRANEKLFF. As DNA, the CDR3 is TGTGCCACCAGCAGAGACCGACGGGCTAATGAAAAACTGTTTTTT.

The chain has TRBV20-1 and TRBJ2-3; tentatively, D is TRBD2 (5 bases). CDR1 and CDR2 from the germline V gene are DFQATT and SNEGSKA (reference sequence). The CDR3 is 14 residues long. With 3 bases removed from V and 1 base from J, the gap between germline ends came to 11 bases. The CDR3 DNA is TGCAGTGCTAGCCTGTGGGGAGGCACAGATACGCAGTATTTT. It is translated as CSASLWGGTDTQYF.

This clonotype was observed many times. An end of the junction does not agree with germline; a read error may underlie this. The chain joins TRBV7-2 to TRBJ2-7; tentatively, D is TRBD1 or TRBD2 (5 bases each). There are 13 residues in the CDR3. The germline V gene encodes CDR1 SGHTA and CDR2 FQGNSA. The CDR3 loop is CASSPGTVYEQYF. CDR3 bases: TGCGCCAGCAGCCCCGGGACCGTTTACGAGCAGTACTTC.

This clonotype occurred many times. The genes are TRBV7-2 and TRBJ2-7; 7 bases map to TRBD2. The length of the CDR3 is 14 residues. The V gene's germline CDR1 is SGHTA and CDR2 FQGNSA. The J segment lost 7 bases and the V segment lost 1 base, leaving 7 bases of the junction unmatched. The CDR3 nucleotides are TGTGCCAGCAGCTTAGTAGCGGGTCTAGGGGAGCAGTACTTC. Its protein product is CASSLVAGLGEQYF.

This clonotype has a handful of counts. The V call is TRBV19, the J call TRBJ1-5; no firm D call. The length of the CDR3 is 16 residues. V was clipped by 2 bases and J by 2 bases, with 13 bases between them. Germline V CDR1 and CDR2: LNHDA, SQIVND (reference sequence). For the CDR3, the DNA is TGTGCCAGTAGTATAAAGGAGGGCTTGGGCAATCAGCCCCAGCATTTT. Translating it yields CASSIKEGLGNQPQHF.

J is TRBJ2-2 and V is TRBV7-2, with 11 bases identical to TRBD2. The germline V gene encodes CDR1 SGHTA and CDR2 FQGNSA. V dropped 3 bases and J dropped 6; count of bases not matched to a gene: 3. The CDR3 loop spans 15 amino acids. The CDR3 bases are TGTGCCAGCAGCTTTAGCGGGAGGGCCTCCGGGGAGCTGTTTTTT. Protein product: CASSFSGRASGELFF.

This sequence joins TRBV14 and TRBJ2-1; TRBD2 is a possible D gene (6 bases). Germline V gene sequence: CDR1 SGHDN, CDR2 FVKESK. V shed 6 bases and J shed 2 bases, with 14 bases lying between them. The CDR3 sequence is 15 residues long. The CDR3, as DNA: TGTGCCAGCAGGCATGCGGGAAACCCCTACAATGAGCAGTTCTTC. Amino acid sequence: CASRHAGNPYNEQFF.

This clonotype was seen a few times. The CDR3 DNA sequence: TGTGCCACCACCCGTCGTCGCGGGGGACCGAAGTACCAAGAGACCCAGTACTTC. This codes for CATTRRRGGPKYQETQYF. This rearrangement joins TRBV11-2 to TRBJ2-5, with TRBD2 matching over 7 bases. Germline V gene sequence: CDR1 SGHAT, CDR2 FQNNGV. V shed 10 bases and J 0 bases; nucleotides not matched to a gene: 20. There are 18 residues in the CDR3.

The chain carries TRBV4-2 and TRBJ1-1, with D maybe TRBD1 (5 bases). V lost 1 base, J lost 5 bases, and 14 bases lay in between. The CDR3 length is 15 residues. Per germline, CDR1 LGHNA and CDR2 YNFKEQ. The CDR3 protein is CASSQVDGGGTEAFF. In nucleotides, the CDR3 is TGTGCCAGCAGCCAAGTTGACGGGGGAGGGACTGAAGCTTTCTTT.

This clonotype turned up a few times. V usage is TRBV30 and J usage is TRBJ2-1, with TRBD1 matching over 9 bases. CDR1 is GTSNPN and CDR2 is SVGIG in the germline V gene (reference sequence). V gave up 3 bases and J gave up 4 bases; unmatched junction bases: 7. The CDR3 is made up of 15 amino acids. Written as DNA, the CDR3 is TGTGCCTGGAGATACCGGGACAGGGTTTACAATGAGCAGTTCTTC. Protein product: CAWRYRDRVYNEQFF. Filled out from reference TRBV30 and TRBJ2-1, the complete variable domain reads SQTIHQWPATLVQPVGSPLSLECTVEGTSNPNLYWYRQAAGRGLQLLFYSVGIGQISSEVPQNLSASRPQDRQFILSSKKLLLSDSGFYLCAWRYRDRVYNEQFFGPGTRLTVL.

This clonotype was seen a handful of times. The chain links TRBV5-1 to TRBJ2-1, with D tentatively TRBD1 (5 bases). This CDR3 contains 15 residues. Per the germline V gene, CDR1 is SGHRS and CDR2 is YFSETQ. Trimming removed 0 bases at V and 8 bases at J, with 15 bases between. CDR3: CASSLGQGTVDEQFF. The CDR3 nucleotides are TGCGCCAGCAGCTTGGGGCAGGGTACGGTCGATGAGCAGTTCTTC.

This clonotype was counted many times. This chain uses TRBV5-1 with TRBJ2-7; D unclear. Germline CDR1 reads SGHRS; CDR2 reads YFSETQ. Trimming removed 0 bases from V and 6 bases from J, with 13 bases in between. This CDR3 comprises 14 residues. The CDR3 reads CASSLASGVGEQYF. The CDR3 DNA follows: TGCGCCAGCAGCTTGGCCTCAGGAGTTGGCGAGCAGTACTTC.

In this sample, this clonotype turned up a few times. The V and J genes are TRBV7-2 and TRBJ2-2, with 8 bases aligning to TRBD1. CDR1 is SGHTA, CDR2 FQGNSA, per germline. The CDR3 runs 15 residues. J lost 5 bases, V lost 3 bases, and 5 bases had no gene match. CDR3 DNA: TGTGCCAGCAGCTTTGACAGGGGAATTACCGGGGAGCTGTTTTTT. Translated: CASSFDRGITGELFF.

The chain carries TRBV7-2 and TRBJ2-7; 9 bases agree with TRBD2. CDR3 length: 17 amino acids. Germline V lookup: CDR1 SGHTA, CDR2 FQGNSA. Trimming took 1 base from V and 2 from J; bases not matched to a gene: 9. The CDR3 nucleotides read TGTGCCAGCAGCTTAGTGGCTAGCGGGGCCCTACCCTACGAGCAGTACTTC. Its translation: CASSLVASGALPYEQYF.

This clonotype was picked up many times. The V and J genes are TRBV28 and TRBJ2-7, with TRBD1 identical over 10 bases. The germline gives CDR1 MDHEN, CDR2 SYDVKM. Germline trimming cut 6 bases from V and 1 base from J; bases unmatched to any gene: 6. This CDR3 spans 15 amino acids. CDR3 nucleotides: TGTGCCAGCAGCTTTGGACAGGGGGGTTCCTACGAGCAGTACTTC. Protein product: CASSFGQGGSYEQYF.

This clonotype was counted a few times. CDR3: CASSLSTVDGQYF. The CDR3 DNA reads TGTGCCAGCAGTTTAAGCACAGTCGATGGGCAGTACTTC. J is TRBJ2-7 and V is TRBV12-3 or TRBV12-4, with D unclear. The CDR3 contains 13 residues. The germline V and J ends were trimmed by 2 bases and 9 bases, with 14 bases remaining between them.